The clone carrying this T cell receptor beta chain was seen once. Its matching antigen is unknown. Gene names are the mouse ones. Read data end 1 residue before the CDR3 end; the end is taken from the germline J gene. With 3 bases removed from V and 0 bases from J, the gap between germline ends came to 10 bases. This CDR3 comprises 15 residues. Germline V gene lookup returns CDR1 NNHNN and CDR2 SYGAGS (reference sequence). Time point here: mouse harvest day 7 after allogeneic transplant. Mouse grafts combined 10^7 T-cell-depleted bone marrow cells with 10^6 splenic CD5+ T cells. TCRdb keeps only in-frame clones here, not all; method: immunoSEQ multiplex PCR. This table has about 7,500 clones, approximately 48% appearing once. The entry originates in a study of tissue T cells after allogeneic stem cell transplantation. Study-level points and caveats: Anatomically similar tissues had similar TCR repertoires within each patient.

This chain joins TRBV13-2 and TRBJ1-3; TRBD1 is a possible D gene (6 bases). This receptor was obtained from a female BALB/c mouse given C57BL/6 T cells with graft-versus-host disease after an allogeneic hematopoietic cell transplant. The source material was gut tissue. The CDR3 sequence is CASGAPDSSGNTLYF. Incomplete CDR3 DNA: TGTGCCAGCGGTGCCCCGGACAGTTCTGGAAATACGCTCTAT.